This T cell receptor beta chain was documented in a study of PD-L1 blockade in urothelial cancer. Overall study context: Atezolizumab, begun by patients in about 2014, was given at 1,200 mg intravenously every 3 weeks. Blood yielded a median of 141,255 T cells per sample.

Sequencing used immunoSEQ multiplex PCR; TCRdb keeps in-frame clones, though not all of them. The data hold approximately 90,000 clones, with 85% to 90% observed a single time. This sample's time point: pretreatment peripheral blood. Samples were collected from each patient before treatment and during treatment. Each patient gave between 1 and 8 of them in total. In germline, CDR1 is SGDLS, CDR2 YYNGEE. Trimming cost V 4 bases and J 3 bases; bases outside gene matches: 4. The CDR3 consists of 14 residues. The rearrangement uses TRBV9 and TRBJ2-5, with TRBD1 matching 9 bases. This material consisted of PBMCs, taken around atezolizumab (anti-PD-L1) treatment. This TCR was recovered from a man aged 55 to 69 with urothelial cancer. CDR3: CASSSRTGEETQYF. The CDR3 nucleotides are TGTGCCAGCAGCTCCCGGACAGGGGAAGAGACCCAGTACTTC.